This record covers a single TCR beta chain. Antigen: not known. This specimen comes from a study of neoadjuvant nivolumab and ipilimumab in lung cancer. J gave up 4 bases and V 5 bases, and 5 bases lay outside the gene matches. The V gene's germline CDR1 is SGHTA and CDR2 FQGNSA. CDR3 length equals 14 residues. Study-level points and caveats: Only two of four nivolumab-treated tumors gained richness and clonality by surgery.

The assay was immunoSEQ multiplex PCR, and TCRdb's table has in-frame clones only and misses some. This repertoire shows under 50,000 clones, around 89% found once; its top ten account for approximately 3.7%. Material: blood, obtained before neoadjuvant nivolumab, alone or with ipilimumab. This clonotype was obtained from an adult with non-small cell lung cancer. Some clones in this sample may be carry-over from other donors' samples. V gene TRBV7-2 combines with J gene TRBJ2-1, with 7 positions matching TRBD1. The CDR3 here is CASSPGTEYNEQFF. DNA of the CDR3: TGTGCCAGCAGCCCCGGGACAGAGTACAATGAGCAGTTCTTC.